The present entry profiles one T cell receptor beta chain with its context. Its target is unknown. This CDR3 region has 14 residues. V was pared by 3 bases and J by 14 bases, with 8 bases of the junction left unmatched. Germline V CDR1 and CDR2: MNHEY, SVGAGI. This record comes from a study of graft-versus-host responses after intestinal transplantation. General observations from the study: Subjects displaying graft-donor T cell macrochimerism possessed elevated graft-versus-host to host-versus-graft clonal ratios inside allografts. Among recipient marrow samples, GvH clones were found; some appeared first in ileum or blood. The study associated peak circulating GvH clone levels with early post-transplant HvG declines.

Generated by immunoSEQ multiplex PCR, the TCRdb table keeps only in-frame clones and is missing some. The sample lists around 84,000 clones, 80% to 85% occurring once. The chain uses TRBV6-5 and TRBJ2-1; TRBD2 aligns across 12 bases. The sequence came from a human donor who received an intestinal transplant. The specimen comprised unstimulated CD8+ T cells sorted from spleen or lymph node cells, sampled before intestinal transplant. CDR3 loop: CASSYGLAGGEEFF. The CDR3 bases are TGTGCCAGCAGTTATGGCCTAGCGGGAGGGGAAGAGTTCTTC.